The 26 T cell receptor beta chains below all came from one sample that was sequenced in a study of shared clonotypes between healthy human individuals. TCRdb keeps only in-frame clones here, not all; method: immunoSEQ multiplex PCR. This sample has 2 million to 3 million clones, with approximately 93% found just once. Sequenced: naive CD4+ T cells from PBMCs. The subset denotes: CD45RA+ positively selected. The receptors come from a man aged 18 to 29 in good health. Some clones in this sample may be carry-over from other donors' samples.

J is TRBJ2-5 and V is TRBV4-1; 9 nucleotides match TRBD1. With 3 bases clipped from V and 4 bases from J, the junction kept 9 bases outside the gene matches. The CDR3 consists of 16 residues. CDR1 and CDR2 (germline): MGHRA, YSYEKL. CDR3 protein: CASSHPLLDRGETQYF. CDR3 DNA sequence: TGCGCCAGCAGCCACCCGCTATTGGACAGGGGAGAGACCCAGTACTTC.

The chain carries TRBV6-1 and TRBJ1-3; tentative D call: TRBD1 (5 bases). The CDR3 is made up of 15 amino acids. The germline V gene encodes CDR1 MNHNS and CDR2 SASEGT. Trimming stripped 0 bases from V and 0 bases from J, with 6 bases between. The CDR3 loop is CASSEAGGSGNTIYF. The DNA of the CDR3 is TGTGCCAGCAGTGAAGCGGGGGGCTCTGGAAACACCATATATTTT.

The genes are TRBV11-2 and TRBJ2-6, with 8 bases lining up with TRBD2. With V trimmed by 5 bases and J by 0 bases, 9 bases remained unmatched. The CDR3 is 18 residues long. Germline assignment: CDR1 SGHAT and CDR2 FQNNGV. The CDR3 DNA sequence: TGTGCCAGCAGCCACTCAGCGGGGGTGAGCTCTGGGGCCAACGTCCTGACTTTC. The encoded protein is CASSHSAGVSSGANVLTF.

This chain uses TRBV28 with TRBJ2-1; no reliable D call. The V gene's germline CDR1 is MDHEN and CDR2 SYDVKM. This CDR3 is 12 amino acids long. Trimming removed 1 base at V and 8 bases at J, with 6 bases between. CDR3 DNA: TGTGCCAGCAGTTTATTTTTGGATGAGCAGTTCTTC. It encodes CASSLFLDEQFF.

V is TRBV4-3 and J is TRBJ1-1; 7 positions match TRBD1. Losses at the gene ends were 1 base for V and 11 bases for J; bases not matched to a gene: 13. Germline CDR1 and CDR2: LGHNA and YSLEER. The CDR3 loop spans 15 amino acids. Here the CDR3 reads CASSQGRERGRRAFF. The CDR3 nucleotides are TGCGCCAGCAGCCAAGGGCGGGAAAGGGGGCGGCGGGCTTTCTTT.

This chain's CDR3 is CASSLRGGGNTIYF. The CDR3 DNA follows: TGTGCCAGCAGCCTCAGGGGAGGTGGAAACACCATATATTTT. The chain couples TRBV9 to TRBJ1-3, with D possibly matching TRBD1 (6 bases). The CDR3 has 14 amino acids. In germline, CDR1 is SGDLS, CDR2 YYNGEE. V lost 4 bases, J lost 3 bases, and 11 bases lay in between.

The chain is built from TRBV28 and TRBJ1-2, with 7 positions matching TRBD1. CDR1 MDHEN and CDR2 SYDVKM come from the germline V gene. Trimming took 5 bases from V and 4 from J; bases not matched to a gene: 4. CDR3 size: 13 residues. CDR3 nucleotide sequence: TGTGCCAGCAGTCGACAGGGAGGCTATGGCTACACCTTC. The encoded protein is CASSRQGGYGYTF.

The gene calls are TRBV5-8 and TRBJ2-1; 10 nucleotides align to TRBD1. CDR1 and CDR2 (germline): SGHTS, YDEGEE. CDR3 size: 15 residues. J gave up 3 bases and V 3 bases, and 3 bases lay outside the gene matches. The CDR3 DNA is TGTGCCAGCAGCTCCGGGACAGGGGTCTACAATGAGCAGTTCTTC. Its protein is CASSSGTGVYNEQFF.

V gene TRBV28 combines with J gene TRBJ1-1; D unclear. The CDR3 consists of 12 residues. Trimming shortened V by 6 bases and J by 1 base, and 6 bases separated the two germline ends. Germline V gene data show CDR1 as MDHEN and CDR2 as SYDVKM. CDR3 in amino acids: CASRRPNTEAFF. The DNA for the CDR3 is TGTGCCAGCAGAAGACCGAACACTGAAGCTTTCTTT.

V and J are TRBV6-5 and TRBJ2-7, with D uncertain. The germline gives CDR1 MNHEY, CDR2 SVGAGI. The CDR3 runs 14 residues. Trimming pared 2 bases from V and 3 bases from J, leaving 11 bases between. CDR3 residues: CASSYRRINYEQYF. The CDR3, as DNA: TGTGCCAGCAGTTACCGACGTATTAACTACGAGCAGTACTTC.

CDR3 coding DNA: TGCGCCAGCAGTGAGGGACAGGGGGTTGACAATGAGCAGTTCTTC. Protein sequence: CASSEGQGVDNEQFF. The rearrangement links TRBV10-1 to TRBJ2-1; 10 nucleotides agree with TRBD1. V gave up 2 bases and J gave up 5 bases; unmatched junction bases: 3. The CDR3 covers 15 residues. The germline V gene encodes CDR1 WNHNN and CDR2 SYGVQD (reference sequence).

J is TRBJ1-3 and V is TRBV5-4; D remains unclear. Germline CDR1 SGHNT, CDR2 YYREEE (reference sequence). The CDR3 loop spans 16 amino acids. V dropped 4 bases and J dropped 2 bases, with 16 bases sitting between them. Here the CDR3 reads CASSARTDSPGNTIYF. The CDR3 DNA sequence: TGTGCCAGCAGCGCCAGGACGGACTCTCCTGGAAACACCATATATTTT.

Details on this clone: Additional DNA sequences in this sample encode the identical CDR3. The chain is built from TRBV6-1 and TRBJ1-5; D is unclear. The CDR3 has 12 residues. Germline values: CDR1 MNHNS, CDR2 SASEGT. Trimming left V 3 bases short and J 7 bases short, with 7 bases between. CDR3 sequence: CASSEGGQPQHF. The CDR3, as DNA: TGTGCCAGCAGTGAGGGTGGCCAGCCCCAGCATTTT.

The V and J genes are TRBV11-2 and TRBJ2-1; TRBD2 might be the D (6 bases). Germline V gives CDR1 SGHAT, CDR2 FQNNGV. This CDR3 spans 17 amino acids. The V and J ends lost 1 base and 4 bases respectively, with 17 bases between them. CDR3 loop: CASSLGSGGILYNEQFF. CDR3 DNA sequence: TGTGCCAGCAGCTTAGGGTCCGGCGGGATATTATACAATGAGCAGTTCTTC.

The chain is built from TRBV7-9 and TRBJ1-1, with 10 bases lining up with TRBD1. Germline lookup yields CDR1 SEHNR and CDR2 FQNEAQ (reference sequence). J gave up 4 bases and V 1 base, and 6 bases lay outside the gene matches. The CDR3 consists of 16 residues. CDR3 sequence: CASSLETGGASTEAFF. In DNA, the CDR3 is TGTGCCAGCAGCTTAGAGACAGGGGGCGCGAGCACTGAAGCTTTCTTT.

The J gene is TRBJ2-7, the V gene TRBV15; 8 bases fit TRBD1. The CDR3 is made up of 14 amino acids. The V segment lost 3 bases and the J segment 3 bases; nucleotides outside the gene matches: 4. Per germline, CDR1 LNHNV and CDR2 YYDKDF (reference sequence). CDR3 amino acids: CATSRTGAHYEQYF. In DNA, the CDR3 is TGTGCCACCAGCAGGACAGGGGCGCACTACGAGCAGTACTTC.

Note on this clone: Other DNA sequences of this sample code for an identical CDR3. The genes are TRBV6-5 and TRBJ2-5; perhaps D is TRBD1 or TRBD2 (5 bases each). Between the trimmed V and J ends, which lost 0 bases and 1 base, there was a span of 6 bases. Germline CDR1 MNHEY, CDR2 SVGAGI. The CDR3 extends over 14 amino acids. The CDR3 region has the DNA TGTGCCAGCAGTTACTCGAGGGGCCAAGAGACCCAGTACTTC. This sequence encodes CASSYSRGQETQYF.

The chain carries TRBV18 and TRBJ1-2; D may be TRBD1 (5 bases). The CDR3 length is 15 residues. V dropped 2 bases and J dropped 2 bases, with 12 bases sitting between them. Germline CDR1 KGHSH, CDR2 LQKENI. The CDR3 loop reads CASSPASGPNYGYTF. Written as DNA, the CDR3 is TGTGCCAGCTCACCAGCTTCAGGGCCCAACTATGGCTACACCTTC. Based on the CDR3 plus reference TRBV18 and TRBJ1-2, the full variable domain is NAGVMQNPRHLVRRRGQEARLRCSPMKGHSHVYWYRQLPEEGLKFMVYLQKENIIDESGMPKERFSAEFPKEGPSILRIQQVVRGDSAAYFCASSPASGPNYGYTFGSGTRLTVV.

This chain uses TRBV28 with TRBJ2-7; 8 nucleotides agree with TRBD2. The CDR3 contains 14 residues. Germline CDR1 MDHEN, CDR2 SYDVKM. Losses at the gene ends were 6 bases for V and 2 bases for J; bases not matched to a gene: 6. In DNA, the CDR3 is TGTGCCAGCAGCGGACTAGCACCCGCCTACGAGCAGTACTTC. Residues: CASSGLAPAYEQYF.

This rearrangement joins TRBV28 to TRBJ1-1; 9 positions match TRBD1. J was trimmed by 4 bases and V by 5 bases; bases with no gene match: 5. The CDR3 totals 14 residues. Per the germline V gene, CDR1 is MDHEN and CDR2 is SYDVKM. This CDR3 is CASSVGQGRTEAFF. CDR3 bases: TGTGCCAGCAGTGTCGGACAGGGGCGCACTGAAGCTTTCTTT.

The chain employs TRBV19 and TRBJ1-3; the D is unclear. The CDR3 totals 16 residues. Per germline, CDR1 LNHDA and CDR2 SQIVND (reference sequence). Deletions cut 4 bases from V and 0 bases from J, with 13 bases between. The CDR3, as DNA: TGTGCCAGTAGTAAAGGACTGTTTAGCTCTGGAAACACCATATATTTT. Its translation: CASSKGLFSSGNTIYF. The full variable domain, its missing parts supplied by reference TRBV19 and TRBJ1-3, is DGGITQSPKYLFRKEGQNVTLSCEQNLNHDAMYWYRQDPGQGLRLIYYSQIVNDFQKGDIAEGYSVSREKKESFPLTVTSAQKNPTAFYLCASSKGLFSSGNTIYFGEGSWLTVV.

To note about this clone: The identical CDR3 is also encoded by other nucleotide sequences in the sample. This chain connects TRBV2 to TRBJ1-1, with 7 bases lining up with TRBD1. CDR1 SNHLY and CDR2 FYNNEI come from the germline V gene. Trimming removed 6 bases from V and 2 bases from J; junction bases left unmatched: 3. CDR3 length: 13 amino acids. The CDR3: CASSRDSNTEAFF. CDR3 DNA sequence: TGTGCCAGCAGCCGGGACAGTAACACTGAAGCTTTCTTT.

V gene TRBV11-2 combines with J gene TRBJ2-7; D remains ambiguous. CDR3 length: 15 residues. Trimming left V 5 bases short and J 0 bases short, with 14 bases between. Looked up from germline, CDR1 is SGHAT and CDR2 is FQNNGV. CDR3 in DNA: TGTGCCAGCAGCCCAAGACGTCGAAACTCCTACGAGCAGTACTTC. Protein product: CASSPRRRNSYEQYF.

In this sample, this clone turned up a few times. This rearrangement joins TRBV6-6 to TRBJ2-7, with TRBD1 matching over 7 bases. Germline CDR1 and CDR2: MNHNY and SVGAGI (reference sequence). CDR3 size: 12 residues. V gave up 2 bases and J gave up 13 bases; unmatched junction bases: 8. CDR3 residues: CASSYTTGRGYF. In DNA, the CDR3 is TGTGCCAGCAGTTACACGACAGGGAGAGGCTACTTC.

The chain has TRBV28 and TRBJ1-2, with no clear D. The CDR3 covers 13 residues. Germline V gene data show CDR1 as MDHEN and CDR2 as SYDVKM. V lost 7 bases, J lost 4 bases, and 13 bases lay in between. The CDR3 region is CASTRGRTYGYTF. Here the CDR3 DNA reads TGTGCCAGCACCCGAGGCAGGACCTATGGCTACACCTTC.

The V call is TRBV6-5, the J call TRBJ2-3; 15 bases are shared with TRBD2. The V segment lost 5 bases and the J segment 5 bases; nucleotides outside the gene matches: 2. The CDR3 is 15 residues long. CDR1 is MNHEY, CDR2 SVGAGI, per germline. The CDR3 is CASSMGLAGGDTQYF. The CDR3 DNA is TGTGCCAGCAGTATGGGACTAGCGGGAGGAGATACGCAGTATTTT.